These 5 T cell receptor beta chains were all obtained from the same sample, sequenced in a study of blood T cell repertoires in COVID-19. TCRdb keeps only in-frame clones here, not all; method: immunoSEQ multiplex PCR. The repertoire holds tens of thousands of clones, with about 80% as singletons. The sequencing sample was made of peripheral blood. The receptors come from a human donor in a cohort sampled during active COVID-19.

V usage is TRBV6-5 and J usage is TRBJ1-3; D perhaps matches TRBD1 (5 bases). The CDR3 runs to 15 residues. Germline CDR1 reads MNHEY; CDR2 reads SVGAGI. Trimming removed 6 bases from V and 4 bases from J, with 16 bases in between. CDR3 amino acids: CASSPPGPGGNTIYF. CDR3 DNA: TGTGCCAGCAGCCCCCCAGGGCCCGGGGGAAACACCATATATTTT.

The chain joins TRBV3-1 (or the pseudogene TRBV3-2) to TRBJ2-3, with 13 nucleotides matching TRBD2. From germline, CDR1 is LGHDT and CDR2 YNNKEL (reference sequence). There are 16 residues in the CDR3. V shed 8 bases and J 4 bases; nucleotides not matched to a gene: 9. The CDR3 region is CASRYGTSGVADTQYF. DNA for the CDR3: TGTGCCAGCCGTTATGGGACTAGCGGGGTCGCAGATACGCAGTATTTT.

CDR3: CASSPPVTTYEQYF. The CDR3 DNA reads as TGTGCCAGCTCACCTCCAGTAACCACCTACGAGCAGTACTTC. The chain has TRBV18 and TRBJ2-7; D gene ambiguous. Germline loops: CDR1 KGHSH, CDR2 LQKENI. Trimming removed 3 bases from V and 2 bases from J, with 11 bases in between. The CDR3 covers 14 residues.

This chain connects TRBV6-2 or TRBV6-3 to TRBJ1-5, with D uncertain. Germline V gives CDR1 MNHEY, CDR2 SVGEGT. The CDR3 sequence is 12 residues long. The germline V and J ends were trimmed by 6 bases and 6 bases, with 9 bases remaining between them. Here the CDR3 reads CASSTGVQPQHF. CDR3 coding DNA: TGTGCCAGCAGCACGGGAGTTCAGCCCCAGCATTTT.

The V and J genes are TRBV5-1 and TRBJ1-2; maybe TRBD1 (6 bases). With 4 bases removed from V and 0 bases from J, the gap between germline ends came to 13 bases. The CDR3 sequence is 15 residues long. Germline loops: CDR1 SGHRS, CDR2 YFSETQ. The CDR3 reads CASSQDSGSNYGYTF. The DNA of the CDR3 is TGCGCCAGCAGCCAGGACAGCGGTTCTAACTATGGCTACACCTTC.